This TCR beta chain was documented in a study of follicular helper T cells after annual influenza vaccination. Sequencing was performed with immunoSEQ multiplex PCR; in TCRdb, only in-frame clones are kept and a portion is missing. The table records about 10,000 clones, approximately 87% of them present only once. The germline gives CDR1 SGHDN, CDR2 FVKESK. CDR3 length: 15 residues. V lost 0 bases and J lost 6, with 12 bases in between. This clone was found once. The time point is: 2015-2016 season, 7 days after influenza vaccination. The gene calls are TRBV14 and TRBJ2-1; no definite D call. This receptor was obtained from an adult who received the influenza vaccine. The source material was CXCR5- memory CD4+ T cells sorted from blood, sampled 7 days after influenza vaccination. The CDR3: CASSQDSSGRNEQFF. The CDR3 DNA is TGTGCCAGCAGCCAAGATTCTAGTGGTCGCAATGAGCAGTTCTTC.